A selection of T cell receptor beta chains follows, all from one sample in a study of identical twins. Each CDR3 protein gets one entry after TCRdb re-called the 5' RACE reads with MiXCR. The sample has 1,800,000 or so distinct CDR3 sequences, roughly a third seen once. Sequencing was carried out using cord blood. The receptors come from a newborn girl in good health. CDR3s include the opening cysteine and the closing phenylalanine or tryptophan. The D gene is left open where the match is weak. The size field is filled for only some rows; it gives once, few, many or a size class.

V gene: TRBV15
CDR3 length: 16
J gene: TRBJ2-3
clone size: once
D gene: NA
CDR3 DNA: TGTGCCACCAGCAGAGATCGTGCCGGGCCCACAGATACGCAGTATTTT
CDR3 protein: CATSRDRAGPTDTQYF

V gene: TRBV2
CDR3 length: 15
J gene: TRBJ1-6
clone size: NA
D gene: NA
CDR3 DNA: TGTGCCAGCAGTGAGGGGGCCCCAAGGCAGTCACCCCTCCACTTT
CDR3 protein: CASSEGAPRQSPLHF

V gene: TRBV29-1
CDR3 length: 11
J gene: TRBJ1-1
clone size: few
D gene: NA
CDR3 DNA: TGCAGCGTAGAGAGGGCTACTGAAGCTTTCTTT
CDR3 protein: CSVERATEAFF

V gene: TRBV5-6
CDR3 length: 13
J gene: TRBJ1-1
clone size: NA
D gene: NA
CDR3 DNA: TGTGCCAGCAGCTCACTGACGGGCACTGAAGCTTTCTTT
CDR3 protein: CASSSLTGTEAFF

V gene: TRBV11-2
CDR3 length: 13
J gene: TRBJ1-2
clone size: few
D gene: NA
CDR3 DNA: TGTGCCAGCAGCTTTAGGGCCGGCAGGGGCTACACCTTC
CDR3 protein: CASSFRAGRGYTF

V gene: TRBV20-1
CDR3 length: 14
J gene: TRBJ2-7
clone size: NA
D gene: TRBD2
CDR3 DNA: TGCAGTGCAACCCCAAAGACTAGCGTCTACGAGCAGTACTTC
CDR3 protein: CSATPKTSVYEQYF

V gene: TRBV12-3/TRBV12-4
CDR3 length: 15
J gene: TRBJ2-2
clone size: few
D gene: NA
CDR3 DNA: TGTGCCAGCAGTCCCTATGCAGGACTGACCGGGGAGCTGTTTTTT
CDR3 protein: CASSPYAGLTGELFF

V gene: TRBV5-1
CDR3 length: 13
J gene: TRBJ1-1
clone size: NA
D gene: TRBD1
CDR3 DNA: TGCGCCAGCAGGGAATCAGGGGGGGGTGAAGCTTTCTTT
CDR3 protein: CASRESGGGEAFF

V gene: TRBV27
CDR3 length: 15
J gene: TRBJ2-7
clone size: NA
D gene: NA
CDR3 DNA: TGTGCCAGCAGTCCTGACAAAGTAGGGTTCTACGAGCAGTACTTC
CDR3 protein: CASSPDKVGFYEQYF

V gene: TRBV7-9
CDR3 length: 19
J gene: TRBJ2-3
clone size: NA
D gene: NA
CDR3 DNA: TGTGCCAGCAGCTTGGGATCCGGGACATCCTCCCTTAGCACAGATACGCAGTATTTT
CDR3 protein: CASSLGSGTSSLSTDTQYF

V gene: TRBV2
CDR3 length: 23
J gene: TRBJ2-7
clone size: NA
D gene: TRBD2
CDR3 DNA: TGTGCCAGCAGTGAAGCGCTAGGATTTAGCGGGAGGCAGGGCCAACTTACCAACAATGAGCAGTACTTC
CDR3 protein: CASSEALGFSGRQGQLTNNEQYF

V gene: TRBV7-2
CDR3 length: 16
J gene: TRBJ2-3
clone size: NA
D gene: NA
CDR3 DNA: TGTGCCAGCAGCTTAGGGGCAGCGGCTAGCACAGATACGCAGTATTTT
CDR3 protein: CASSLGAAASTDTQYF

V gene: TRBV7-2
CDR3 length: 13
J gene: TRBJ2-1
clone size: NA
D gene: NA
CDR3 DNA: TGTGCCAGCAGCTGTTCGTGGTTCAATGAGCAGTTCTTC
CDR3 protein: CASSCSWFNEQFF

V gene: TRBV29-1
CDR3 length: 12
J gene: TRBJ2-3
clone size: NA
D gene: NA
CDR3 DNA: TGCAGCTTTGAAGCTAGCACAGATACGCAGTATTTT
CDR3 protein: CSFEASTDTQYF

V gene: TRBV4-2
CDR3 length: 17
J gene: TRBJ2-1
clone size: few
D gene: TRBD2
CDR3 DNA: TGTGCCAGCAGCCCGTTTAGAGGGACTAGAGGGGGCAATGAGCAGTTCTTC
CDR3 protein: CASSPFRGTRGGNEQFF

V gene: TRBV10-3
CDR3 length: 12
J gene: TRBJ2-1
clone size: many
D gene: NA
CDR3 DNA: TGTGCCATCAGTGAGTCGTCGAAATCCCAGTTCTTC
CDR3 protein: CAISESSKSQFF

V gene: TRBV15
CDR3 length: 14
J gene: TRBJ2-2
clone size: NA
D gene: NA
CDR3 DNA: TGTGCCACCAGCAGAGACGCGAACACCGGGGAGCTGTTTTTT
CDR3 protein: CATSRDANTGELFF

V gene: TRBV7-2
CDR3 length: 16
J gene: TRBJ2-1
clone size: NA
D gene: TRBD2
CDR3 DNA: TGTGCCAGCAGCTTAGAAACTAGCGGGGGGGCAATTGAGCAGTTCTTC
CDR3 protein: CASSLETSGGAIEQFF

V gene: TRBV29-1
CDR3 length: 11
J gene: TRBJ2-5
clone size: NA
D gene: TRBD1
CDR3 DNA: TGCAGCCCGGGCAGGGGGAATGAGCAGTACTTC
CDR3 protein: CSPGRGNEQYF

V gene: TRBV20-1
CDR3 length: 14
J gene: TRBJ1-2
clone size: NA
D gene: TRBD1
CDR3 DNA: TGCAGTGCTAGCCTACTCCGGGACAGGGCTGGCTACACCTTC
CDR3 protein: CSASLLRDRAGYTF

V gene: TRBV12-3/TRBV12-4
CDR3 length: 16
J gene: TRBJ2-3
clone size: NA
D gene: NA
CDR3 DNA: TGTGCCAGCATCAAGGGGGGAAAAGCGCGGACAGATGCGCAGTATTTT
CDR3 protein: CASIKGGKARTDAQYF

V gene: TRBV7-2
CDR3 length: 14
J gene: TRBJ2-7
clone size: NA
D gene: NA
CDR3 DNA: TGTGCCAGCAGCCCCCCGACAGTTTTCTACGAGCAGTACTTC
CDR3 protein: CASSPPTVFYEQYF

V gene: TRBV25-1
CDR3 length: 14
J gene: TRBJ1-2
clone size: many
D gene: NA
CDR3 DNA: TGTGCCAGCAAGGCTACGGACGGGCTCTATGGCTACACCTTC
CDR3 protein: CASKATDGLYGYTF

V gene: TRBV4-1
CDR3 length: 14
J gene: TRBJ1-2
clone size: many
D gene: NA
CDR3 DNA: TGCGCCAGCACCCGGGTCCCCTCTAACTATGGCTACACCTTC
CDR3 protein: CASTRVPSNYGYTF

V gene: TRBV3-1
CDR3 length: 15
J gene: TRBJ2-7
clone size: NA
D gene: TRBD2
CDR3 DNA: TGTGCCAGCAGCTCCCCCGGGACTAGCTCCTACGAGCAGTACTTC
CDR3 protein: CASSSPGTSSYEQYF

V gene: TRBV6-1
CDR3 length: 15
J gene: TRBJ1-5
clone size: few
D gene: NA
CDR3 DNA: TGTGCCAGCATGACGTTGAGGGGTAGCAATCAGCCCCAGCATTTT
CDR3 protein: CASMTLRGSNQPQHF